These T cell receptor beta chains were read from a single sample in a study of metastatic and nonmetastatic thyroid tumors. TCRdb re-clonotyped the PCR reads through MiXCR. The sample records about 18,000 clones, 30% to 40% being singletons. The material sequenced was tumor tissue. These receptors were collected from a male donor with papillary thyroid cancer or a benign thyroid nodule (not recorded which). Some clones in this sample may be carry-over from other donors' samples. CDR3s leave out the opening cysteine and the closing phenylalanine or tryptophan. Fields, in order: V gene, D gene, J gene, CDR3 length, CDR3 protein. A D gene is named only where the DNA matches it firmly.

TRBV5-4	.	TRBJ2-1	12	ASSPRLPDNEQF
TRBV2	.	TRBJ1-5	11	ASSSGGNQPQH
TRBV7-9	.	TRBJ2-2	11	ASSPDSAGELF
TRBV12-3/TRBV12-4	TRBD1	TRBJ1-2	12	ASSQSQGAYGYT
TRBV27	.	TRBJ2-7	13	ASSPGKAIGVPQY
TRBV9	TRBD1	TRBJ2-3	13	ASSGGQGATDTQY
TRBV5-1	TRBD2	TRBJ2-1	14	ASRPGTSGGPEVGF
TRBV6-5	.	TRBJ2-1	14	ASSYTGPRGRNEQF
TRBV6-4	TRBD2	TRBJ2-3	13	ASSGTIGDTDTQY
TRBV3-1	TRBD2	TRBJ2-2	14	ASSLLAGWRSGELF
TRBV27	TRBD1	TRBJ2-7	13	ASSLIGQAFSEQY
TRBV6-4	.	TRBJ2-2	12	ASSELAWTGELF
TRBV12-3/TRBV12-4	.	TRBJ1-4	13	ASSFWGAPNEKLF
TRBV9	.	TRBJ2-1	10	ASSAPESEQF
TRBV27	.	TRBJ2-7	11	ASTMAQGYDQY
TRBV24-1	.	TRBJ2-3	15	ATSDYGGLYATDTQY
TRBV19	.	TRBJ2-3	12	ASSSYLGTDTQY
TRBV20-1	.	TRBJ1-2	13	SARGFTVLNYGYT